The 5 T cell receptor beta chains reported below all come from one sample, sequenced in a study of blood T cell repertoires in COVID-19. Here immunoSEQ multiplex PCR was the method, and the copy in TCRdb shows in-frame clones only, minus some. This table has approximately 270,000 clones, roughly nine tenths appearing once. Sample: PBMCs or T cells enriched from blood (not recorded which). Source of these receptors: a human donor in a cohort exposed to, infected with or recovered from COVID-19 (not recorded which). The donor label of this sample is uncertain.

The chain carries TRBV18 and TRBJ2-2; D may be TRBD1 (6 bases). The germline CDR1 and CDR2 sequences are KGHSH and LQKENI. This CDR3 is built from 17 residues. V gave up 5 bases and J gave up 4 bases, with 20 bases separating them. Here the CDR3 reads CASSSTGSTGITGELFF. For the CDR3, the DNA is TGTGCCAGCTCATCCACAGGGTCCACGGGGATCACCGGGGAGCTGTTTTTT.

The chain recombines TRBV9 with TRBJ2-3, with TRBD2 matching 14 bases. V lost 4 bases, J lost 4 bases, and 14 bases stayed unmatched. This CDR3 comprises 19 residues. Germline CDR1 and CDR2: SGDLS and YYNGEE. The CDR3 reads CASSPEGRTSGGLADTQYF. The CDR3 nucleotides read TGTGCCAGCAGCCCAGAGGGGAGGACTAGCGGGGGGTTGGCAGATACGCAGTATTTT. Full variable domain (outside the CDR3, taken from reference TRBV9 and TRBJ2-3): DSGVTQTPKHLITATGQRVTLRCSPRSGDLSVYWYQQSLDQGLQFLIQYYNGEERAKGNILERFSAQQFPDLHSELNLSSLELGDSALYFCASSPEGRTSGGLADTQYFGPGTRLTVL.

This chain connects TRBV4-1 to TRBJ2-7, with 7 bases fitting TRBD1. V lost 4 bases and J lost 0; bases outside the gene matches: 6. The CDR3 has 15 residues. Per the germline V gene, CDR1 is MGHRA and CDR2 is YSYEKL. The CDR3 spells CASSRGQLSSYEQYF. CDR3 bases: TGCGCCAGCAGCCGGGGACAGTTAAGCTCCTACGAGCAGTACTTC.

V is TRBV11-2 and J is TRBJ1-2, with 7 bases lining up with TRBD1. Unmatched junction bases numbered 11, after V lost 5 bases and J lost 8 bases. CDR3 length equals 14 residues. Germline V gene sequence: CDR1 SGHAT, CDR2 FQNNGV. The CDR3: CASSPSDRQRGYTF. DNA of the CDR3: TGTGCCAGCAGCCCCTCGGACAGGCAGCGGGGCTACACCTTC.

The chain is built from TRBV4-1 and TRBJ1-2; D not certain. Germline V gives CDR1 MGHRA, CDR2 YSYEKL. This CDR3 region has 16 residues. The V gene lost 1 base and the J gene lost 4 bases, with 16 bases spanning the gap. CDR3 sequence: CASSQVSGIYVYGYTF. The DNA for the CDR3 is TGCGCCAGCAGCCAAGTGTCGGGGATTTACGTCTATGGCTACACCTTC.